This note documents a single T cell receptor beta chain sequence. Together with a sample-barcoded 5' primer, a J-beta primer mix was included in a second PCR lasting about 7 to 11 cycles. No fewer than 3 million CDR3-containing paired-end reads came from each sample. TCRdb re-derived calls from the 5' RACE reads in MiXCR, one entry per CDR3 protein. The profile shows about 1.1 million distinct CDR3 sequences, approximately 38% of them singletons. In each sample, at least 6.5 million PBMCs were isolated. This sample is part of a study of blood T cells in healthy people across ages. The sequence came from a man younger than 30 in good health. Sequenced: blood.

This CDR3 reads CASSQGSSDQPQHF. The CDR3 DNA follows: TGTGCCAGCAGCCAAGGGTCGTCTGATCAGCCCCAGCATTTT. The chain joins TRBV14 to TRBJ1-5; D not certain. Between the trimmed V and J ends, which lost 1 base and 5 bases, there was a span of 9 bases. Germline V gives CDR1 SGHDN, CDR2 FVKESK. The length of the CDR3 is 14 residues.